This TCR beta chain was sequenced during a study of Graves' ophthalmopathy and Graves' hyperthyroidism. The V end lost 3 bases, the J end lost 0 bases, and 11 bases lay between the germline ends. The CDR3 contains 16 residues. Germline V CDR1 and CDR2: SGHAT, FQDESV (reference sequence). Amplification from RNA transcripts yielded the TCR beta CDR3 regions. After a first-round RT-PCR with HTBI primers, a second-round multiplex PCR was run. TCRdb fed the multiplex PCR reads into MiXCR, producing one record per CDR3 protein. The sample lists 150,000 to 200,000 distinct CDR3 sequences, 30% to 45% occurring once. Study results and caveats: Clonotypes were expanded in thyroid at above 0.001 frequency, and most also appeared in blood.

On this clonotype: Its antigen is not identified.

This sequence originates from a woman aged 40 to 49 with Graves' ophthalmopathy. The chain links TRBV11-1 to TRBJ2-2; D might be TRBD2 (5 bases). The sample comprised peripheral blood. In DNA, the CDR3 is TGTGCCAGCAGCTTGGAACCTAGCCCGAACACCGGGGAGCTGTTTTTT. It specifies CASSLEPSPNTGELFF.